The 22 T cell receptor beta chains below all came from one sample that was sequenced in a study of regulatory T cells in long-lasting Graves disease. iRepertoire HTBI primers and Arm-PCR of CDR3 regions built TCR beta libraries. One entry per CDR3 protein results from TCRdb running MiXCR on the multiplex PCR reads. This repertoire shows approximately 300,000 distinct CDR3 sequences, roughly 18% found once; its top ten account for about 36%. Time point meaning: newly diagnosed GD, antithyroid drugs for less than 3 months. Extracted PBMC RNA gave rise to the TCR library. The material was peripheral blood mononuclear cells (PBMCs), obtained at new diagnosis, from a patient treated with antithyroid drugs. These receptors were collected from a female donor with Graves disease.

This clonotype has just a few counts. The chain couples TRBV24-1 to TRBJ2-2; 9 bases are shared with TRBD2. This CDR3 has 15 amino acids. Germline-derived CDR1 and CDR2 are KGHDR and SFDVKD. The V gene end was trimmed by 0 bases and the J gene end by 9 bases; junction bases not matched to a gene: 4. DNA of the CDR3: TGTGCCACCAGTGATTTGGGGACTAGCTCAAGGGAGCTGTTTTTT. Translation gives CATSDLGTSSRELFF.

CDR3 sequence: CASSGLAGAFNEQFF. The CDR3 DNA sequence: TGTGCCAGCAGTGGACTAGCGGGAGCCTTCAATGAGCAGTTCTTC. V is TRBV6-1 and J is TRBJ2-1; 12 positions match TRBD2. This CDR3 has 15 residues. Per germline, CDR1 MNHNS and CDR2 SASEGT. The trim removed 4 bases at V and 6 bases at J, leaving 4 bases unmatched.

Many counts were recorded for this clonotype. This chain joins TRBV6-1 and TRBJ2-5, with D perhaps matching TRBD2 (6 bases). V lost 0 bases to trimming and J lost 5 bases, with 13 bases between them. Looked up from germline, CDR1 is MNHNS and CDR2 is SASEGT. The CDR3 is made up of 15 amino acids. The CDR3, as DNA: TGTGCCAGCAGTGAAGCCGGCGGGATTACTGAGACCCAGTACTTC. Translated, it gives CASSEAGGITETQYF.

V and J are TRBV20-1 and TRBJ2-7, with 7 bases that match TRBD1. Germline V gene lookup returns CDR1 DFQATT and CDR2 SNEGSKA (reference sequence). The length of the CDR3 is 14 residues. J lost 0 bases, V lost 6 bases, and 8 bases had no gene match. CDR3 amino acids: CSANRQGSSYEQYF. The DNA of the CDR3 is TGCAGTGCAAATCGACAGGGAAGCTCCTACGAGCAGTACTTC.

This sequence joins TRBV4-1 and TRBJ2-1; possibly TRBD2 for D (6 bases). Germline CDR1 MGHRA, CDR2 YSYEKL. The CDR3 is made up of 13 amino acids. V lost 8 bases and J 4 bases, leaving 12 bases between the germline ends. The CDR3: CASAAGTYNEQFF. The CDR3 coding sequence is TGCGCCAGCGCAGCGGGTACTTACAATGAGCAGTTCTTC.

There are many counts of this clonotype. The chain joins TRBV2 to TRBJ2-1; D unclear. The germline gives CDR1 SNHLY, CDR2 FYNNEI. V lost 8 bases, J lost 1 base, and 18 bases lay in between. The CDR3 is 16 residues long. The CDR3: CASGFPPSRSYNEQFF. DNA of the CDR3: TGTGCCAGCGGGTTCCCCCCGTCCAGATCCTACAATGAGCAGTTCTTC.

This clonotype has a handful of counts. The chain has TRBV20-1 and TRBJ2-3, with D unresolved. The germline CDR1 and CDR2 sequences are DFQATT and SNEGSKA (reference sequence). V was shortened by 3 bases and J by 3 bases, with 7 bases between the two germline ends. CDR3 length equals 12 residues. This chain's CDR3 is CSARSPTDTQYF. The CDR3 bases are TGCAGTGCTAGGTCGCCGACAGATACGCAGTATTTT.

The chain has TRBV7-8 and TRBJ2-2, with 11 bases matching TRBD2. Germline loops: CDR1 SGHVS, CDR2 FQNEAQ. The junction had 13 bases not matched to a gene; V was cut back by 7 bases and J by 3 bases. The CDR3 loop spans 18 amino acids. The CDR3 DNA is TGTGCCAGCATTTCTTTAGCGGGAGGGCCGCTCGACACCGGGGAGCTGTTTTTT. Protein: CASISLAGGPLDTGELFF.

This clonotype has only a few counts. The V gene is TRBV6-2 or TRBV6-3, the J gene TRBJ1-5, with D uncertain. Trimming took off 5 bases at V and 6 bases at J, with 11 bases between the two ends. The CDR3 totals 13 residues. Per the germline V gene, CDR1 is MNHEY and CDR2 is SVGEGT. CDR3 region: CASSERRGQPQHF. The CDR3 DNA is TGTGCCAGCAGTGAACGTCGGGGTCAGCCCCAGCATTTT.

Only a few counts were recorded for this clonotype. A much larger clone lies one base from this, so it may be a read error. The chain employs TRBV6-1 and TRBJ2-1; 14 bases agree with TRBD2. With V trimmed by 8 bases and J by 6 bases, 6 bases remained unmatched. In germline, CDR1 is MNHNS, CDR2 SASEGT. This CDR3 has 15 amino acids. The CDR3 DNA sequence: TGTGCCAGCCTTTCCGGGACTAGCGGGAGCAATGAGCAGTTCTTC. Translating it yields CASLSGTSGSNEQFF.

This clonotype has at least ten counts. The chain carries TRBV2 and TRBJ2-2; TRBD2 aligns across 9 bases. V was pared by 5 bases and J by 0 bases, with 4 bases of the junction left unmatched. CDR1 and CDR2 (germline): SNHLY, FYNNEI. The CDR3 runs 16 residues. The CDR3 here is CASSLAGVTNTGELFF. CDR3 coding DNA: TGTGCCAGCAGTTTAGCGGGAGTGACGAACACCGGGGAGCTGTTTTTT.

The chain joins TRBV24-1 to TRBJ2-3; either TRBD1 or TRBD2 may fit D (6 bases each). CDR3 length equals 13 residues. Germline values: CDR1 KGHDR, CDR2 SFDVKD. V was trimmed by 9 bases and J by 2 bases, leaving 11 bases between them. CDR3 in DNA: TGTGCCACCTCCCGGGGGCACACAGATACGCAGTATTTT. The encoded protein is CATSRGHTDTQYF.

This clonotype was observed at least ten times. The chain has TRBV18 and TRBJ2-7; D unclear. V lost 5 bases to trimming and J lost 3 bases, with 11 bases between them. This CDR3 is built from 13 residues. CDR1 KGHSH and CDR2 LQKENI come from the germline V gene. CDR3 coding DNA: TGTGCCAGCTCAACATCCTCCGACTACGAGCAGTACTTC. Encoded protein: CASSTSSDYEQYF.

This clonotype occurred many times. The chain couples TRBV27 to TRBJ1-1, with unresolved D. The CDR3 length is 11 residues. CDR1 MNHEY and CDR2 SMNVEV come from the germline V gene (reference sequence). Trimming took 7 bases from V and 4 from J, leaving 7 bases between them. CDR3 bases: TGTGCCAGCACGGGGTTCACTGAAGCTTTCTTT. This codes for CASTGFTEAFF.

This clonotype was detected ten times or more. The V gene is TRBV7-8, the J gene TRBJ2-6, with TRBD1 as a possible D gene (5 bases). Germline-derived CDR1 and CDR2 are SGHVS and FQNEAQ. The length of the CDR3 is 15 residues. Trimming pared 1 base from V and 2 bases from J, leaving 6 bases between. The CDR3: CASSLGRAGANVLTF. CDR3 in DNA: TGTGCCAGCAGCTTAGGCAGGGCTGGGGCCAACGTCCTGACTTTC.

The chain employs TRBV20-1 and TRBJ2-1; 16 nucleotides agree with TRBD2. From germline, CDR1 is DFQATT and CDR2 SNEGSKA (reference sequence). This CDR3 has 18 residues. V lost 6 bases, J lost 4 bases, and 12 bases stayed unmatched. The CDR3 is CSAHPPGLAGGKYNEQFF. For the CDR3, the DNA is TGCAGTGCCCACCCCCCGGGACTAGCGGGAGGGAAATACAATGAGCAGTTCTTC.

Concerning this clonotype: Its ends do not fully match the called genes, so a read error is possible. This chain connects TRBV19 to TRBJ2-3, with 13 bases identical to TRBD2. From germline, CDR1 is LNHDA and CDR2 SQIVND (reference sequence). CDR3 length: 16 amino acids. The CDR3 DNA reads TGTGCCAGTAGTCCACGACTAGCGGGGGGACAATATACACAGTATTTT. Amino acid sequence: CASSPRLAGGQYTQYF.

There are many counts of this clonotype. This chain links TRBV6-9 with TRBJ2-5; maybe TRBD2 (6 bases). The CDR3 is 14 amino acids. Between the trimmed V and J ends, which lost 3 bases and 5 bases, there was a span of 13 bases. Germline V CDR1 and CDR2: MNHGY, SVAAGI. The CDR3 region is CASSYIGAGETQYF. The CDR3 DNA follows: TGTGCCAGCAGTTACATAGGGGCGGGGGAGACCCAGTACTTC.

This clonotype was seen many times. The chain has TRBV3-1 and TRBJ2-7; D possibly uses TRBD1 or TRBD2 (5 bases each). With 0 bases removed from V and 4 bases from J, the gap between germline ends came to 13 bases. Germline V gene sequence: CDR1 LGHDT, CDR2 YNNKEL (reference sequence). The CDR3 contains 15 residues. This CDR3 reads CASSQEAGLAYEQYF. CDR3 DNA: TGTGCCAGCAGCCAAGAGGCAGGGCTAGCTTACGAGCAGTACTTC.

This clonotype was recorded many times. The CDR3 protein is CASSFGAWAHPTSYNEQFF. The CDR3 region has the DNA TGTGCCAGCAGCTTCGGGGCATGGGCCCACCCCACCTCCTACAATGAGCAGTTCTTC. The gene calls are TRBV7-9 and TRBJ2-1, with D possibly called TRBD1 or TRBD2 (5 bases each). V lost 3 bases, J lost 0 bases, and 21 bases lay in between. The V gene's germline CDR1 is SEHNR and CDR2 FQNEAQ (reference sequence). The CDR3 runs 19 residues.

In this sample, this clonotype turned up many times. The chain uses TRBV30 and TRBJ1-5, with D possibly TRBD1 on 6 matching bases. The CDR3 length is 14 residues. V was trimmed by 2 bases and J by 1 base, leaving 9 bases between them. CDR1 and CDR2 (germline): GTSNPN, SVGIG (reference sequence). The CDR3 loop is CAWSPGQSNQPQHF. The CDR3 bases are TGTGCCTGGAGTCCTGGACAGAGCAATCAGCCCCAGCATTTT.

This clonotype was recorded many times. The chain has TRBV19 and TRBJ1-2, with D hard to call. The CDR3 loop spans 20 amino acids. Trimming left V 0 bases short and J 8 bases short, with 31 bases between. CDR1 is LNHDA, CDR2 SQIVND, per germline (reference sequence). The CDR3: CASSIDYPITDGKLYEGYTF. The CDR3 DNA reads as TGTGCCAGTAGTATAGATTACCCAATCACGGACGGGAAGCTCTATGAGGGCTACACCTTC. The full variable domain, in which reference TRBV19 and TRBJ1-2 provide the parts outside the CDR3, is DGGITQSPKYLFRKEGQNVTLSCEQNLNHDAMYWYRQDPGQGLRLIYYSQIVNDFQKGDIAEGYSVSREKKESFPLTVTSAQKNPTAFYLCASSIDYPITDGKLYEGYTFGSGTRLTVV.